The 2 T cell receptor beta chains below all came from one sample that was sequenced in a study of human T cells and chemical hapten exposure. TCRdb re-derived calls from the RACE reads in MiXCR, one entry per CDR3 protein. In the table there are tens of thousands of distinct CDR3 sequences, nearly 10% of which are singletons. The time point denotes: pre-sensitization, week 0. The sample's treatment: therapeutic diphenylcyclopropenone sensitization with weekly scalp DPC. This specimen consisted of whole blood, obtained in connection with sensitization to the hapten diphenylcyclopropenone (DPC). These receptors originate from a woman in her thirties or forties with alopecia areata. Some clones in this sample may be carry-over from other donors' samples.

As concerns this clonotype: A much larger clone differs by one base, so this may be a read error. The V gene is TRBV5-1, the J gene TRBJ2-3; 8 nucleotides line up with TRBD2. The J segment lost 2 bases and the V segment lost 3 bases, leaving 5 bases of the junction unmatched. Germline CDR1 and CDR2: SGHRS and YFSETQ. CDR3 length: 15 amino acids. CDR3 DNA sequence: TGCGCCAGCAGCTCGGCCGGGGGGGCCACAGATACGCAGTATTTT. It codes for CASSSAGGATDTQYF.

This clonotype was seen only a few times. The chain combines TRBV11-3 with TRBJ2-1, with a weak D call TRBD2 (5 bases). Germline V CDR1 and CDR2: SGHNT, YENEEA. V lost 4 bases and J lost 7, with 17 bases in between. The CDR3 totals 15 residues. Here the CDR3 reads CASSSGLTRANEQFF. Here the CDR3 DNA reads TGTGCCAGCAGCTCCGGACTGACCCGCGCTAATGAGCAGTTCTTC.